This T cell receptor beta chain was sequenced in a study of blood T cell repertoires in COVID-19. Turning to the study itself: Sites across the United States, Italy and Spain contributed samples from acute and convalescent COVID-19.

In the authors' methods: Amplification with reference gene primers provided the estimates of nucleated cell counts. The protocol was immunoSEQ multiplex PCR, while the TCRdb copy is restricted to in-frame clones and leaves out a portion. The D gene and trimming were derived from the DNA, and the V and J assignments and clone size from that table. The profile covers some 130,000 clones, with 86% appearing a single time and around 18% taken by the ten largest. This clone showed up just once. The V end was cut by 7 bases, the J end by 4 bases, with 8 bases between. CDR1 and CDR2 from the germline V gene are SGDLS and YYNGEE. The CDR3 spans 11 residues.

The origin of this receptor is a woman aged 45 to 65 who had recovered from COVID-19. This sequence joins TRBV9 and TRBJ2-5, with D hard to call. The sequenced sample was peripheral blood. DNA of the CDR3: TGTGCCAGCTCGTCAGGAGAGACCCAGTACTTC. Translation: CASSSGETQYF.